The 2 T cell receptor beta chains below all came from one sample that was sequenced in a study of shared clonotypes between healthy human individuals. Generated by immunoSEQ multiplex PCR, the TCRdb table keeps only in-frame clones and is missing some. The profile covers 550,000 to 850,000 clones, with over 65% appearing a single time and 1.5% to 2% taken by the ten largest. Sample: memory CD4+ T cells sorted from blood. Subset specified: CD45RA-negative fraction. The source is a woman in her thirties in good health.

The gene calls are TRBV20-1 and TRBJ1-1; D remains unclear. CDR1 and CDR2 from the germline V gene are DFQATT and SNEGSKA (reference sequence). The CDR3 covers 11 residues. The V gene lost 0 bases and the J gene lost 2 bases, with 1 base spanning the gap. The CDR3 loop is CSARDNTEAFF. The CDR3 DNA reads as TGCAGTGCTAGAGATAACACTGAAGCTTTCTTT.

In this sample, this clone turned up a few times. CDR3 nucleotide sequence: TGTGCCAGATGCGGTGGTAGCAACTATGGCTACACCTTC. Protein product: CARCGGSNYGYTF. The rearrangement links TRBV6-4 to TRBJ1-2; D unclear. Germline V lookup: CDR1 MRHNA, CDR2 SNTAGT. V shed 9 bases and J shed 2 bases, with 13 bases lying between them. The CDR3 contains 13 residues.